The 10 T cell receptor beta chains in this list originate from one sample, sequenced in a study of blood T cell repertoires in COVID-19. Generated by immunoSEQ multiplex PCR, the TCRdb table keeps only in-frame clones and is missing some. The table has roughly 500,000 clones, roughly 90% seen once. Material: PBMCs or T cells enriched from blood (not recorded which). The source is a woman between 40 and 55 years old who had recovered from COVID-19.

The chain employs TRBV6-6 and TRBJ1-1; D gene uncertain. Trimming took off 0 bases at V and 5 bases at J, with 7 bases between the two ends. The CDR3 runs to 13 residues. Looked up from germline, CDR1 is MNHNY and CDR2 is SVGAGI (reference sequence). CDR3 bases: TGTGCCAGCAGTTACTCCCCGGGTACTGAAGCTTTCTTT. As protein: CASSYSPGTEAFF.

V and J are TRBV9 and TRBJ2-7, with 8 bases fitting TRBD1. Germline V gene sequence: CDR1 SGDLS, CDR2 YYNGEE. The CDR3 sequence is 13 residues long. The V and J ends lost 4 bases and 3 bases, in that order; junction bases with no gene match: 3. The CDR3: CASSPGQVYEQYF. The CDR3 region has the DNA TGTGCCAGCAGCCCGGGACAGGTCTACGAGCAGTACTTC. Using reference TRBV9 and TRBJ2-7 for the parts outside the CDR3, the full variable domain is DSGVTQTPKHLITATGQRVTLRCSPRSGDLSVYWYQQSLDQGLQFLIQYYNGEERAKGNILERFSAQQFPDLHSELNLSSLELGDSALYFCASSPGQVYEQYFGPGTRLTVT.

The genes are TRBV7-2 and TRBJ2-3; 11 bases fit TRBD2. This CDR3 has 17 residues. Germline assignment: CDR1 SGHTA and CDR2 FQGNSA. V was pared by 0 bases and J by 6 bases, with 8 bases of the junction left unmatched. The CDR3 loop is CASSLAPLAGGGDTQYF. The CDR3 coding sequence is TGTGCCAGCAGCTTAGCCCCCCTAGCGGGAGGCGGGGATACGCAGTATTTT.

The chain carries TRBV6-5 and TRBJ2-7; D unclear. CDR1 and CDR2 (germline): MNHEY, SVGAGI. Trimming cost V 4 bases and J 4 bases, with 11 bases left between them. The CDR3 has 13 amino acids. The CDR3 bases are TGTGCCAGCAGTTCGACCCCGAGGTACGAGCAGTACTTC. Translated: CASSSTPRYEQYF.

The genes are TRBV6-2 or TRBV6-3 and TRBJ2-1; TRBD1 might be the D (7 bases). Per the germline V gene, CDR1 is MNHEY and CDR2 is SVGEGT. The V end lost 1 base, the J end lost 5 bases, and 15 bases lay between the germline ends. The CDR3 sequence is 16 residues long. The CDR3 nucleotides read TGTGCCAGCAGTTACTTCGACAGGGCGGGACACAATGAGCAGTTCTTC. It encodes CASSYFDRAGHNEQFF.

This CDR3 is CASSQRGLTGAGQGPYEQYF. The DNA of the CDR3 is TGCGCCAGCAGCCAAAGGGGTTTGACGGGAGCGGGACAGGGACCCTACGAGCAGTACTTC. The chain is built from TRBV4-3 and TRBJ2-7; 9 bases match TRBD1. The trim removed 2 bases at V and 2 bases at J, leaving 19 bases unmatched. CDR3 length equals 20 residues. Germline V gene lookup returns CDR1 LGHNA and CDR2 YSLEER.

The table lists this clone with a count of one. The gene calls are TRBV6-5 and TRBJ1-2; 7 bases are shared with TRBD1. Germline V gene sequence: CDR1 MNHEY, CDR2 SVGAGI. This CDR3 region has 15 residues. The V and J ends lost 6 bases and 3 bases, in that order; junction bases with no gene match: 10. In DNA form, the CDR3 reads TGTGCCAGCAGCCGGTCCGGGACAGTCCACTATGGCTACACCTTC. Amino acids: CASSRSGTVHYGYTF.

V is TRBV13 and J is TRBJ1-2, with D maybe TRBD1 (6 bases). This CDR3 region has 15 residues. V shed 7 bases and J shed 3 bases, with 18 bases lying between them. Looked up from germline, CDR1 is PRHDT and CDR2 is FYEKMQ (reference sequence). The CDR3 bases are TGTGCCAGCACCTCTGCAGGGGAAGGGCACTATGGCTACACCTTC. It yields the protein CASTSAGEGHYGYTF.

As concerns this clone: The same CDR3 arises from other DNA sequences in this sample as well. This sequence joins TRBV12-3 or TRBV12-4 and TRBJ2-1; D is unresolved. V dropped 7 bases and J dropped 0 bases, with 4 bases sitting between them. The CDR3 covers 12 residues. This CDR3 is CASTSSYNEQFF. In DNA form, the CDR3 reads TGTGCCAGCACCAGCTCCTACAATGAGCAGTTCTTC.

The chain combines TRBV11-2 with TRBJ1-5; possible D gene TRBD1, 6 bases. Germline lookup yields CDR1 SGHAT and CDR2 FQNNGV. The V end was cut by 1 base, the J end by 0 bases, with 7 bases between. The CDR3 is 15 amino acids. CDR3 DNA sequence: TGTGCCAGCAGCTTAGCAGGGGTTAGCAATCAGCCCCAGCATTTT. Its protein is CASSLAGVSNQPQHF.